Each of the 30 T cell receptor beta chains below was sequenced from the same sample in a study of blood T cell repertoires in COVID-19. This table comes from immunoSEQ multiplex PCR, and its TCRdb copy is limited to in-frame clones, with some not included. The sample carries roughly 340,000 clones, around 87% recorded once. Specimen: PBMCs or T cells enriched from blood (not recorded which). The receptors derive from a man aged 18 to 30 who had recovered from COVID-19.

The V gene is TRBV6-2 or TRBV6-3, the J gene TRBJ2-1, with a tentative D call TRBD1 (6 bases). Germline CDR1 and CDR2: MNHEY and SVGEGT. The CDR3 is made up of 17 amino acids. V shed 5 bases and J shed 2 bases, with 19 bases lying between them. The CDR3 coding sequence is TGTGCCAGCAGTACAATGAGAGGGGGAGTGACCTACAATGAGCAGTTCTTC. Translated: CASSTMRGGVTYNEQFF.

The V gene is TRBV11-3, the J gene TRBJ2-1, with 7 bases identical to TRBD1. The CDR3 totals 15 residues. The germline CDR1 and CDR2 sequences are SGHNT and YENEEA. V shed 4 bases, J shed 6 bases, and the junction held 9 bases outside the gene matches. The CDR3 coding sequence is TGTGCCAGCAGCTCCTGGACAGGAACTTCCAATGAGCAGTTCTTC. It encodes CASSSWTGTSNEQFF.

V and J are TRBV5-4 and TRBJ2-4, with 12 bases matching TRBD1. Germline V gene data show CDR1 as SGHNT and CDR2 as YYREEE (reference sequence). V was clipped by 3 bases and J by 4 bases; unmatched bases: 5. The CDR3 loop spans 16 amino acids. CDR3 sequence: CASSSGTGGRKNIQYF. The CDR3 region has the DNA TGTGCCAGCAGCTCCGGGACAGGGGGCAGGAAAAACATTCAGTACTTC.

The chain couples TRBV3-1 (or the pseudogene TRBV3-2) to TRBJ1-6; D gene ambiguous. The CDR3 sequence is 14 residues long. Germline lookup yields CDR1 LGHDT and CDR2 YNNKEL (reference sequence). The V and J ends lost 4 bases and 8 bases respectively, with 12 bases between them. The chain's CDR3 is CASSRTLTDSPLHF. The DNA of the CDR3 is TGTGCCAGCAGCCGAACCTTGACTGATTCACCCCTCCACTTT.

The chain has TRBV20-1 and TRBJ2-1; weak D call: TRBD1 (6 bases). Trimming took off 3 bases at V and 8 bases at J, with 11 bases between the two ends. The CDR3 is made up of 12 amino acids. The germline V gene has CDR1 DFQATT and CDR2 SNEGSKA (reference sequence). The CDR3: CSASSWGHEQFF. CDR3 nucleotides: TGCAGTGCTAGTTCCTGGGGGCATGAGCAGTTCTTC.

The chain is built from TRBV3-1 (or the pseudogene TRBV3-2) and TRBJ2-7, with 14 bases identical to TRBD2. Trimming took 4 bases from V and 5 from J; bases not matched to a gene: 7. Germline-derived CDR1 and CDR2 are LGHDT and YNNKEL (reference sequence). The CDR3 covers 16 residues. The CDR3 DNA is TGTGCCAGCAGCCTAGGGACTAGCGGGAGTTACCACGAGCAGTACTTC. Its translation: CASSLGTSGSYHEQYF.

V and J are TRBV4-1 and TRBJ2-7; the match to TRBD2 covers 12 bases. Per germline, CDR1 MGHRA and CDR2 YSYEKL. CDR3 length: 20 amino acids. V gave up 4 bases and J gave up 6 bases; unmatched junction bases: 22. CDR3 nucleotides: TGCGCCAGCAGCCGAGACAGTACCCTAGCGGGAGGGCGAAAGGGTGGCGAGCAGTACTTC. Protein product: CASSRDSTLAGGRKGGEQYF.

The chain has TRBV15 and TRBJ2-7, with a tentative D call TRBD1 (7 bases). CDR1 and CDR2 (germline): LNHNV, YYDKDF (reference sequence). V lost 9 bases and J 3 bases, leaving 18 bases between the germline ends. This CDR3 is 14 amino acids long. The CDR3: CATSWEAGGYEQYF. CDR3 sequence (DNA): TGTGCCACGAGCTGGGAGGCAGGGGGCTACGAGCAGTACTTC.

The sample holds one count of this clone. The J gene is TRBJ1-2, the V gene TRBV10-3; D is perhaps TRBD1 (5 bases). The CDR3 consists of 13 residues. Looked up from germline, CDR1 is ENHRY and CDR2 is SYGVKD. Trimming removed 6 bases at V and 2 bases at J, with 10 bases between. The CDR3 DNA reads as TGTGCCATCAGAACGACAGCGAACTATGGCTACACCTTC. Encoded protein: CAIRTTANYGYTF.

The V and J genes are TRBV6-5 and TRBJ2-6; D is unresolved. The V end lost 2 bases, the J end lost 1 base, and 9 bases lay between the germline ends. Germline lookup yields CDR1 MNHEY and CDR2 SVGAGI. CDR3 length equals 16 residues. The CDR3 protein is CASSYPTTSGANVLTF. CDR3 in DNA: TGTGCCAGCAGTTACCCAACTACTTCTGGGGCCAACGTCCTGACTTTC.

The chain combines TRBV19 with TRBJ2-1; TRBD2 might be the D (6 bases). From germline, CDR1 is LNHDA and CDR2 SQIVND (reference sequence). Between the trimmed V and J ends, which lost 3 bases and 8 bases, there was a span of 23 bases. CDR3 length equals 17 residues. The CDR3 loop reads CASSILPTRLDGDEQFF. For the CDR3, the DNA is TGTGCCAGTAGTATCCTCCCGACCCGACTAGACGGTGATGAGCAGTTCTTC.

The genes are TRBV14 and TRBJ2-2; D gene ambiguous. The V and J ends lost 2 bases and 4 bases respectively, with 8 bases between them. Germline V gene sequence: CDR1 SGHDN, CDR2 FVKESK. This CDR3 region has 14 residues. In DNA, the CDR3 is TGTGCCAGCAGCCAATTCGGCGGCACCGGGGAGCTGTTTTTT. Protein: CASSQFGGTGELFF.

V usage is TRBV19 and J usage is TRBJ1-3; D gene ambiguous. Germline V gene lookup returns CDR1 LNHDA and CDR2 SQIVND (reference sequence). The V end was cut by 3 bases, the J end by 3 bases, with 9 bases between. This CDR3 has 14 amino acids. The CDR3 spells CASSIGGSGNTIYF. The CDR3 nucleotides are TGTGCCAGTAGTATCGGAGGGAGTGGAAACACCATATATTTT.

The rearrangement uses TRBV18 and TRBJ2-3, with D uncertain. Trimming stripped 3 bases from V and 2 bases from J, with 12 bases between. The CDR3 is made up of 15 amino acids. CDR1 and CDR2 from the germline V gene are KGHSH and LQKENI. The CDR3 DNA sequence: TGTGCCAGCTCACCGTGGCAGGATGACACAGATACGCAGTATTTT. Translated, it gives CASSPWQDDTDTQYF.

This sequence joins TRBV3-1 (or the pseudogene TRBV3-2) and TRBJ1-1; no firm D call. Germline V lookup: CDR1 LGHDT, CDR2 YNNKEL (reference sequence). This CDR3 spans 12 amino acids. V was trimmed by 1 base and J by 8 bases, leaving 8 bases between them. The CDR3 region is CASSQGGSEAFF. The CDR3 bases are TGTGCCAGCAGCCAAGGCGGCAGCGAAGCTTTCTTT.

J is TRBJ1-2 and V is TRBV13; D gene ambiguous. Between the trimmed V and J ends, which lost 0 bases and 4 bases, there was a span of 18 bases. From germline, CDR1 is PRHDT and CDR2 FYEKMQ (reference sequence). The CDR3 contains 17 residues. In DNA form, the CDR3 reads TGTGCCAGCAGCTTAGGGAGGGCGACAACTTCGCTCTATGGCTACACCTTC. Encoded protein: CASSLGRATTSLYGYTF.

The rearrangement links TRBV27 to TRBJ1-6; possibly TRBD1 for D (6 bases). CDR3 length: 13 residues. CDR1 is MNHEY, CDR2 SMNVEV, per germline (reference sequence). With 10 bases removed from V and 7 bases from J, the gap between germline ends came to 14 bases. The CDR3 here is CATRGVLNSPLHF. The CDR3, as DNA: TGTGCCACCAGGGGAGTCTTAAATTCACCCCTCCACTTT.

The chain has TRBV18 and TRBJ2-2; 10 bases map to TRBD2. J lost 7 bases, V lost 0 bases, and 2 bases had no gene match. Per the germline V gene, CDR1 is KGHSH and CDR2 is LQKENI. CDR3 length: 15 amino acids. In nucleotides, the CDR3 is TGTGCCAGCTCACCACCGCGGACTAGCGGCGGGGAGCTGTTTTTT. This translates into CASSPPRTSGGELFF. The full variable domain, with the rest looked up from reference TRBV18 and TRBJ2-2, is NAGVMQNPRHLVRRRGQEARLRCSPMKGHSHVYWYRQLPEEGLKFMVYLQKENIIDESGMPKERFSAEFPKEGPSILRIQQVVRGDSAAYFCASSPPRTSGGELFFGEGSRLTVL.

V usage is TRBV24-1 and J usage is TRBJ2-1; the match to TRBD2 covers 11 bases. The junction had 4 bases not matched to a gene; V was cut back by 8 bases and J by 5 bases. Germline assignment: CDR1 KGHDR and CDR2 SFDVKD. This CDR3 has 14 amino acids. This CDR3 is CATTQLAGDNEQFF. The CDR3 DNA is TGTGCCACCACCCAACTAGCGGGAGACAATGAGCAGTTCTTC.

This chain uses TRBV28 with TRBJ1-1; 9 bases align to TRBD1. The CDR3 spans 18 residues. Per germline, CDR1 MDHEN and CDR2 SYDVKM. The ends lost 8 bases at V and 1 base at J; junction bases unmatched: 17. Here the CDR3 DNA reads TGTGCCAGCCTCTTTCGGGGGACAGGGATTCTATCGAACACTGAAGCTTTCTTT. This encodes CASLFRGTGILSNTEAFF. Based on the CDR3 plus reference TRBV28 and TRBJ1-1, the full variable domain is DVKVTQSSRYLVKRTGEKVFLECVQDMDHENMFWYRQDPGLGLRLIYFSYDVKMKEKGDIPEGYSVSREKKERFSLILESASTNQTSMYLCASLFRGTGILSNTEAFFGQGTRLTVV.

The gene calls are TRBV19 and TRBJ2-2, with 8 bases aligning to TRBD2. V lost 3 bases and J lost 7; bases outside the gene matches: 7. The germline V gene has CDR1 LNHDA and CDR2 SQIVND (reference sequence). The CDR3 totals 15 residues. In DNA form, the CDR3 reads TGTGCCAGTAGTATCGGGGGGGCCTTGAGCGGGGAGCTGTTTTTT. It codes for CASSIGGALSGELFF.

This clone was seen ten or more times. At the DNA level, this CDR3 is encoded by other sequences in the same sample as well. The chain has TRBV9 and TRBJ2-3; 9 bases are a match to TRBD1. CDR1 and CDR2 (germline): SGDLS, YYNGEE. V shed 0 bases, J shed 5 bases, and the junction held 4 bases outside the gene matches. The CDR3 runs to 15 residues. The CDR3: CASSVAGQGKDTQYF. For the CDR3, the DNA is TGTGCCAGCAGCGTAGCTGGACAGGGGAAAGATACGCAGTATTTT.

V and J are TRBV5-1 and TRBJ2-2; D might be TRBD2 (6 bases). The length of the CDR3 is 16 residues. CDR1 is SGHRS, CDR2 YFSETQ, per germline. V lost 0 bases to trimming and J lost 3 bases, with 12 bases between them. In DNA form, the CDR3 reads TGCGCCAGCAGCTTGGGTGGTAGCGGCGACACCGGGGAGCTGTTTTTT. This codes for CASSLGGSGDTGELFF.

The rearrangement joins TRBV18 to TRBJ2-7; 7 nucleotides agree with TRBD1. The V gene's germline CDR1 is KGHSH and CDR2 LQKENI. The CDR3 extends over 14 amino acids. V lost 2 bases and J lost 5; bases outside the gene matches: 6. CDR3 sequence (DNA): TGTGCCAGCTCACCAGTCGACAGGGATGACGAGCAGTACTTC. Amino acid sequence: CASSPVDRDDEQYF.

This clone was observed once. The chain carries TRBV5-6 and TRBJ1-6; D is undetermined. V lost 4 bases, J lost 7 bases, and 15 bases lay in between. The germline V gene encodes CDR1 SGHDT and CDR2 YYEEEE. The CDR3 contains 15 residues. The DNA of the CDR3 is TGTGCCAGCAGCGGAGGGCCAGTACTAAATTCACCCCTCCACTTT. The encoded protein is CASSGGPVLNSPLHF.

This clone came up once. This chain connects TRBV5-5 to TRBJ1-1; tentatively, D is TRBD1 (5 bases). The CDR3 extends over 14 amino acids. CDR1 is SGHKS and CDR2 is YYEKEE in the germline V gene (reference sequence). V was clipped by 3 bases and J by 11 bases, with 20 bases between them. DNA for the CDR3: TGTGCCAGCAGCTCACAATGGGGCAGGGACTTCGCTTTCTTT. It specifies CASSSQWGRDFAFF.

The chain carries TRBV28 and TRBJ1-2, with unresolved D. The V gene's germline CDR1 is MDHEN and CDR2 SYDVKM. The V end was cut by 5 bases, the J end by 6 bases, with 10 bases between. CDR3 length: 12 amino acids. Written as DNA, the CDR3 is TGTGCCAGCAGTAGAGGGAAGGATGGCTACACCTTC. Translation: CASSRGKDGYTF.

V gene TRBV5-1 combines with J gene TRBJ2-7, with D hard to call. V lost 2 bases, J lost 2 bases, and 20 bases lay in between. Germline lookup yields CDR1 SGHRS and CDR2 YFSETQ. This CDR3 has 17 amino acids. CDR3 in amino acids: CASSFSPRESTTYEQYF. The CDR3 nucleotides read TGCGCCAGCAGCTTTAGCCCCCGCGAGTCCACCACCTACGAGCAGTACTTC.

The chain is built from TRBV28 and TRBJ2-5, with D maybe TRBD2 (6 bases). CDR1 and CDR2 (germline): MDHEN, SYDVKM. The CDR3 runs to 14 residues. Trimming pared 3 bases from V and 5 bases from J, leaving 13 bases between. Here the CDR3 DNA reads TGTGCCAGCAGTTTGGGGGGAGCGATCGAGACCCAGTACTTC. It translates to CASSLGGAIETQYF.

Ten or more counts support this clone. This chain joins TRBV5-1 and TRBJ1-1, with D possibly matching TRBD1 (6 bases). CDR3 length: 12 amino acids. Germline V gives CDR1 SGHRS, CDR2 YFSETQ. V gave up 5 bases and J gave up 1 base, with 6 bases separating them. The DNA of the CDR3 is TGCGCCAGCAGACAGGGGAACACTGAAGCTTTCTTT. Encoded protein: CASRQGNTEAFF.